These 26 T cell receptor beta chains came from one sample sequenced in a study of human T cells and chemical hapten exposure. TCRdb re-derived calls from the RACE reads in MiXCR, one entry per CDR3 protein. The table shows roughly 88,000 distinct CDR3 sequences, with 9.6% occurring only once. Specified time point: pre-sensitization, week 0. Treatment in this sample: therapeutic diphenylcyclopropenone sensitization with weekly scalp DPC. This specimen consisted of whole blood, obtained in connection with sensitization to the hapten diphenylcyclopropenone (DPC). The receptors stem from a woman aged 40 to 50 with alopecia areata. Some clones in this sample may be carry-over from other donors' samples.

This clonotype was found many times. This chain connects TRBV5-1 to TRBJ2-5; 10 positions match TRBD2. The CDR3 contains 18 residues. The V gene's germline CDR1 is SGHRS and CDR2 YFSETQ. V shed 4 bases, J shed 4 bases, and the junction held 16 bases outside the gene matches. CDR3 loop: CASSHPNLAGAGAETQYF. CDR3 sequence (DNA): TGCGCCAGCAGCCACCCTAATCTAGCGGGGGCCGGGGCAGAGACCCAGTACTTC.

The V gene is TRBV7-2, the J gene TRBJ2-5; 7 bases align to TRBD2. After removal of 1 base from V and 5 bases from J, the junction contained 13 bases not matched to a gene. The V gene's germline CDR1 is SGHTA and CDR2 FQGNSA. The CDR3 consists of 17 residues. CDR3 loop: CASSLEAGWPAYETQYF. The CDR3 nucleotides read TGTGCCAGCAGCTTAGAAGCGGGGTGGCCAGCTTACGAGACCCAGTACTTC.

The chain combines TRBV7-9 with TRBJ2-1, with TRBD2 as a possible D gene (7 bases). V dropped 5 bases and J dropped 4 bases, with 18 bases sitting between them. Germline V gene sequence: CDR1 SEHNR, CDR2 FQNEAQ (reference sequence). The CDR3 is 16 amino acids. The CDR3 DNA reads as TGTGCCAGCAGCCCTACGGGGGGCGAGGGATACAATGAGCAGTTCTTC. Residues: CASSPTGGEGYNEQFF.

The chain carries TRBV6-5 and TRBJ1-1, with 9 bases identical to TRBD1. The V and J ends lost 1 base and 7 bases, in that order; junction bases with no gene match: 4. CDR3 size: 14 residues. Germline CDR1 and CDR2: MNHEY and SVGAGI. CDR3 sequence reads: CASSYWGTGSEAFF. The DNA for the CDR3 is TGTGCCAGCAGTTACTGGGGGACAGGGAGTGAAGCTTTCTTT.

The rearrangement uses TRBV20-1 and TRBJ2-1; TRBD1 matches at 7 bases. Trimming took 5 bases from V and 10 from J; bases not matched to a gene: 14. This CDR3 region has 14 residues. Germline assignment: CDR1 DFQATT and CDR2 SNEGSKA (reference sequence). CDR3 residues: CSAPKFRGSREQFF. CDR3 DNA: TGCAGTGCTCCGAAATTCAGGGGGTCGCGGGAGCAGTTCTTC.

As to this clonotype: Just one base apart from a much larger clone, this may be a read error. Since the CDR3 does not end with the conserved phenylalanine or tryptophan, this likely comes from a read error. This chain links TRBV27 with TRBJ1-3; D unresolved. This CDR3 is built from 15 residues. Trimming removed 5 bases at V and 1 base at J, with 12 bases between. CDR1 is MNHEY and CDR2 is SMNVEV in the germline V gene (reference sequence). The CDR3 sequence: CASSPSKVSGNTIYI. The CDR3 region has the DNA TGTGCCAGCAGTCCTTCAAAGGTGTCTGGAAACACCATATATATT.

This clonotype was seen at least ten times. The V call is TRBV4-3, the J call TRBJ2-7; the match to TRBD2 covers 7 bases. Germline CDR1 LGHNA, CDR2 YSLEER. V trimming: 1 base; J trimming: 2 bases; junction bases outside the gene matches: 5. The CDR3 spans 15 residues. The CDR3 bases are TGCGCCAGCAGCCAAGCTCCGGGAGGTACCTACGAGCAGTACTTC. Protein sequence: CASSQAPGGTYEQYF.

The sample holds a few counts of this clonotype. J is TRBJ1-2 and V is TRBV6-2 or TRBV6-3; D might be TRBD1 (5 bases). The CDR3 is 14 residues long. Germline assignment: CDR1 MNHEY and CDR2 SVGEGT. V was clipped by 6 bases and J by 5 bases, with 16 bases between them. CDR3 DNA sequence: TGTGCCAGCAGCCGACCGGGGACCCGATATGGCTACACCTTC. This codes for CASSRPGTRYGYTF.

The chain joins TRBV20-1 to TRBJ2-4, with 9 positions matching TRBD2. Germline trimming cut 6 bases from V and 2 bases from J; bases unmatched to any gene: 8. Looked up from germline, CDR1 is DFQATT and CDR2 is SNEGSKA (reference sequence). The CDR3 sequence is 15 residues long. The CDR3: CSAPTSGISKNIQYF. DNA for the CDR3: TGCAGTGCGCCGACTAGCGGCATCTCCAAAAACATTCAGTACTTC.

This chain uses TRBV29-1 with TRBJ2-1, with D perhaps matching TRBD1 (6 bases). The CDR3 consists of 12 residues. Germline V gene lookup returns CDR1 SQVTM and CDR2 ANQGSEA. Trimming left V 6 bases short and J 4 bases short, with 10 bases between. CDR3: CSVPQGYNEQFF. The CDR3 DNA reads as TGCAGCGTCCCCCAGGGGTACAATGAGCAGTTCTTC.

The V gene is TRBV2, the J gene TRBJ2-1; 11 bases are a match to TRBD1. The CDR3 has 17 amino acids. J lost 8 bases, V lost 6 bases, and 15 bases had no gene match. Germline lookup yields CDR1 SNHLY and CDR2 FYNNEI. The CDR3 protein is CASRRSPGTGGFDEQFF. The CDR3 DNA reads TGTGCCAGCAGGAGATCACCCGGGACAGGGGGTTTCGATGAGCAGTTCTTC.

This clonotype was seen ten or more times. This chain connects TRBV15 to TRBJ1-2; D not resolved. Germline V CDR1 and CDR2: LNHNV, YYDKDF (reference sequence). Trimming cost V 5 bases and J 4 bases, with 20 bases left between them. CDR3 length: 16 residues. As DNA, the CDR3 is TGTGCCACCAGCGGGAGGTATAGGGATTCTCCCTATGGCTACACCTTC. Translating gives CATSGRYRDSPYGYTF.

In this sample, this clonotype turned up a few times. The CDR3 sequence is CASSNDRNSPLHF. The DNA of the CDR3 is TGTGCCAGCAGCAACGACAGGAATTCACCCCTCCACTTT. The chain has TRBV7-9 and TRBJ1-6, with D possibly matching TRBD1 (6 bases). The CDR3 has 13 residues. Trimming removed 5 bases from V and 7 bases from J, with 9 bases in between. Germline lookup yields CDR1 SEHNR and CDR2 FQNEAQ (reference sequence).

Concerning this clonotype itself: A read error may explain this, as a much larger clone is one base away. This rearrangement joins TRBV28 to TRBJ1-4; TRBD1 is a possible D gene (5 bases). CDR3 length equals 14 residues. V dropped 5 bases and J dropped 8 bases, with 15 bases sitting between them. Germline values: CDR1 MDHEN, CDR2 SYDVKM. CDR3 nucleotides: TGTGCCAGCAGTCATCCAGGGACGATAGAAAAACTGTTTTTT. Residues: CASSHPGTIEKLFF.

This clonotype was seen many times. The gene calls are TRBV3-1 and TRBJ2-5; 7 bases match TRBD1. Unmatched junction bases numbered 7, after V lost 7 bases and J lost 5 bases. Germline CDR1 is LGHDT and CDR2 is YNNKEL (reference sequence). There are 13 residues in the CDR3. The CDR3 loop is CASTRQGGETQYF. The DNA of the CDR3 is TGTGCCAGCACCCGACAGGGCGGGGAGACCCAGTACTTC.

This clonotype was seen a few times. The chain combines TRBV5-1 with TRBJ2-4; D might be TRBD2 (6 bases). The CDR3 loop spans 18 amino acids. V lost 0 bases, J lost 0 bases, and 16 bases lay in between. The germline V gene encodes CDR1 SGHRS and CDR2 YFSETQ. The CDR3 protein is CASSLELGTSAAKNIQYF. As DNA, the CDR3 is TGCGCCAGCAGCTTGGAGTTAGGGACTTCCGCAGCCAAAAACATTCAGTACTTC.

This clonotype appeared many times. The chain links TRBV20-1 to TRBJ2-7; D possibly corresponds to TRBD2 (7 bases). V lost 6 bases, J lost 5 bases, and 20 bases lay in between. Germline lookup yields CDR1 DFQATT and CDR2 SNEGSKA (reference sequence). CDR3 length equals 14 residues. CDR3 DNA sequence: TGCAGTGCCCCTGACTGGGGGGGGCGGGACGAGCAGTACTTC. Translated, it gives CSAPDWGGRDEQYF.

This clonotype has at least ten counts. The rearrangement links TRBV7-3 to TRBJ1-2; D might be TRBD1 (5 bases). The CDR3 consists of 14 residues. V shed 3 bases and J shed 6 bases, with 14 bases lying between them. CDR1 and CDR2 (germline): SGHTA, FQGTGA. Here the CDR3 reads CASSLPGGENGYTF. In nucleotides, the CDR3 is TGTGCCAGCAGCTTGCCGGGAGGGGAGAATGGCTACACCTTC.

The chain couples TRBV9 to TRBJ1-1; weak D call: TRBD1 (5 bases). Germline V gene data show CDR1 as SGDLS and CDR2 as YYNGEE. Trimming stripped 2 bases from V and 1 base from J, with 6 bases between. This CDR3 has 13 amino acids. The CDR3 protein is CASSVGPNTEAFF. The CDR3 DNA follows: TGTGCCAGCAGCGTGGGGCCGAACACTGAAGCTTTCTTT.

This clonotype was detected ten times or more. The rearrangement uses TRBV9 and TRBJ1-3; TRBD1 matches 11 bases. Germline CDR1 is SGDLS and CDR2 is YYNGEE. After removal of 0 bases from V and 3 bases from J, the junction contained 2 bases not matched to a gene. The CDR3 is made up of 16 amino acids. CDR3 sequence reads: CASSVEDRGLGNTIYF. The DNA of the CDR3 is TGTGCCAGCAGCGTAGAGGACAGGGGGCTTGGAAACACCATATATTTT. Drawing the rest from reference TRBV9 and TRBJ1-3, the complete variable domain is DSGVTQTPKHLITATGQRVTLRCSPRSGDLSVYWYQQSLDQGLQFLIQYYNGEERAKGNILERFSAQQFPDLHSELNLSSLELGDSALYFCASSVEDRGLGNTIYFGEGSWLTVV.

This clonotype showed up many times. The J gene is TRBJ1-2, the V gene TRBV24-1; 9 bases agree with TRBD1. CDR3 length: 15 residues. With 10 bases clipped from V and 5 bases from J, the junction kept 13 bases outside the gene matches. The germline CDR1 and CDR2 sequences are KGHDR and SFDVKD. The CDR3 loop reads CATVWDRAKQYGYTF. CDR3 DNA sequence: TGTGCCACGGTATGGGACAGGGCGAAACAATATGGCTACACCTTC.

Ten or more counts support this clonotype. This chain connects TRBV5-4 to TRBJ2-7; perhaps TRBD2 as D (6 bases). Germline V lookup: CDR1 SGHNT, CDR2 YYREEE (reference sequence). The V and J ends lost 2 bases and 5 bases respectively, with 17 bases between them. The CDR3 length is 15 residues. CDR3 loop: CASSFRGTGRNEQYF. CDR3 in DNA: TGTGCCAGCAGCTTTCGGGGGACTGGTCGGAACGAGCAGTACTTC.

J is TRBJ2-3 and V is TRBV7-9; D uncertain. The length of the CDR3 is 14 residues. The V and J ends lost 5 bases and 2 bases respectively, with 11 bases between them. Germline CDR1 reads SEHNR; CDR2 reads FQNEAQ (reference sequence). The CDR3 here is CASSQARYTDTQYF. For the CDR3, the DNA is TGTGCCAGCAGCCAAGCTAGGTACACAGATACGCAGTATTTT.

About this clonotype itself: A much larger clone lies one base from this, so it may be a read error. The genes are TRBV20-1 and TRBJ2-1; D possibly matches TRBD1 or TRBD2 (6 bases each). Trimming took off 3 bases at V and 9 bases at J, with 21 bases between the two ends. This CDR3 region has 15 residues. The V gene's germline CDR1 is DFQATT and CDR2 SNEGSKA (reference sequence). The CDR3 nucleotides read TGCAGTGCTAGTTTTAGCTGGGGGGCCACTCGTGAGCAGTTCTTC. Its translation is CSASFSWGATREQFF.

This clonotype was recorded many times. The chain carries TRBV18 and TRBJ2-2; D unresolved. Trimming pared 2 bases from V and 5 bases from J, leaving 6 bases between. The CDR3 has 13 residues. The germline V gene has CDR1 KGHSH and CDR2 LQKENI. The DNA of the CDR3 is TGTGCCAGCTCACCAACCCGGACCGGGGAGCTGTTTTTT. Translating it yields CASSPTRTGELFF.

This clonotype has a count of ten or more. The chain uses TRBV29-1 and TRBJ1-5; no clear D gene. The CDR3 extends over 13 amino acids. With 5 bases removed from V and 0 bases from J, the gap between germline ends came to 8 bases. Germline V gene data show CDR1 as SQVTM and CDR2 as ANQGSEA. This chain's CDR3 is CSVSGSSNQPQHF. The DNA of the CDR3 is TGCAGCGTTAGCGGTTCTAGCAATCAGCCCCAGCATTTT.